The T cell receptor beta chain under discussion was sequenced for a study of blood T cell repertoires in COVID-19. Study in general: Italy, Spain and the United States were the sources of the convalescent and acute COVID-19 samples. T cells, B-cell-depleted T cells, or PBMCs provided the cDNA or gDNA that served as material.

The authors' processing: The authors estimated nucleated cell counts from reference gene primer amplification. Sequencing was performed with immunoSEQ multiplex PCR; in TCRdb, only in-frame clones are kept and a portion is missing. V and J calls and clone size come straight from that table; D and trimming were deduced from the DNA. The profile shows 100,000 or so clones, about 90% of them singletons. V was trimmed by 3 bases and J by 5 bases, leaving 11 bases between them. The CDR3 covers 14 residues. Germline CDR1 and CDR2: SEHNR and FQNEAQ (reference sequence). The sequence came from a human donor in a cohort sampled during active COVID-19. V usage is TRBV7-9 and J usage is TRBJ2-1; a weak D match, TRBD1 (5 bases). The specimen sequenced was peripheral blood. The CDR3 DNA is TGTGCCAGCAGCTTTAAGGGGCCGAACAATGAGCAGTTCTTC. It yields the protein CASSFKGPNNEQFF.